This note documents a single T cell receptor beta chain sequence. The data were obtained in a study of blood T cell repertoires in COVID-19. Study overall: The United States, Italy and Spain supplied acute and convalescent COVID-19 samples.

The CDR3 is made up of 13 amino acids. Germline V CDR1 and CDR2: MNHEY, SMNVEV (reference sequence). Trimming stripped 5 bases from V and 6 bases from J, with 11 bases between. Assay used: immunoSEQ multiplex PCR; TCRdb lists only in-frame clones, some missing. The sample has about 80,000 clones; around 79% are singletons. The chain is built from TRBV27 and TRBJ1-5; D not certain. Sequencing was performed on peripheral blood. The clonotype was recovered from a human donor in a cohort sampled during active COVID-19. DNA for the CDR3: TGTGCCAGCAGTGTCCGGCCAGGTCAGCCCCAGCATTTT. Translated, it gives CASSVRPGQPQHF.